This T cell receptor beta chain stems from a study of patients and donors after allogeneic stem cell transplantation. The germline CDR1 and CDR2 sequences are LGHNA and YSLEER. The CDR3 contains 16 residues. V gave up 0 bases and J gave up 2 bases, with 10 bases separating them. TCRdb re-derived calls from the RT-PCR reads in MiXCR, one entry per CDR3 protein. The sample carries 900,000 to 1,000,000 distinct CDR3 sequences, more than 15% recorded once. The table lists this clonotype with a few counts. This TCR came from a human donor who was either an allogeneic HSCT recipient or a stem cell or donor lymphocyte infusion donor (not recorded which). It is not recorded whose cells these are; they may come from a transplant donor. The chain couples TRBV4-3 to TRBJ2-2; D might be TRBD1 (7 bases). The material sequenced was blood, either unsorted or a sorted T cell fraction (not recorded which). The DNA for the CDR3 is TGCGCCAGCAGCCAAGATCAGGGGGGTAACACCGGGGAGCTGTTTTTT. Protein sequence: CASSQDQGGNTGELFF.